These T cell receptor beta chains were read from a single sample in a study of blood T cells in healthy people across ages. From the 5' RACE reads, TCRdb called clonotypes with MiXCR, one entry per CDR3 protein. The table lists roughly 800,000 distinct CDR3 sequences, 25% to 30% of them singletons. This sample was also put to use in a study of T cells of mothers and their children.

Material: blood. The receptors were sampled from a boy aged 5-17 years in good health. The CDR3 runs from the conserved cysteine through the conserved F or W. D genes are given only for firm matches. Clone sizes are given selectively: once, few, many, or a class where the clone is expanded.

D gene: -
J gene: TRBJ1-2
clone size: few
V gene: TRBV12-5
CDR3 protein: CASGFSPAGELGYTF
CDR3 DNA: TGTGCTAGTGGTTTCTCCCCCGCAGGGGAACTGGGCTACACCTTC

D gene: TRBD2
J gene: TRBJ2-1
clone size: -
V gene: TRBV7-6
CDR3 protein: CASSLYGGGADEQFF
CDR3 DNA: TGTGCCAGCAGCTTATATGGCGGGGGGGCCGATGAGCAGTTCTTC

D gene: TRBD1
J gene: TRBJ1-6
clone size: few
V gene: TRBV18
CDR3 protein: CASSPFSARQGSSYNSPLHF
CDR3 DNA: TGTGCCAGCTCACCATTCTCCGCCCGACAGGGATCTTCCTATAATTCACCCCTCCACTTT

D gene: -
J gene: TRBJ1-2
clone size: -
V gene: TRBV12-3/TRBV12-4
CDR3 protein: CASSLSGKAGYGYTF
CDR3 DNA: TGTGCCAGCAGTTTATCCGGCAAGGCAGGATATGGCTACACCTTC

D gene: -
J gene: TRBJ2-1
clone size: -
V gene: TRBV5-1
CDR3 protein: CASSQGPSPNEQFF
CDR3 DNA: TGCGCCAGCAGCCAAGGACCGTCGCCGAATGAGCAGTTCTTC

D gene: -
J gene: TRBJ2-5
clone size: few
V gene: TRBV11-2
CDR3 protein: CASSLSRGPSGTQYF
CDR3 DNA: TGTGCCAGCAGCTTATCCCGGGGACCCTCCGGCACCCAGTACTTC

D gene: -
J gene: TRBJ2-3
clone size: once
V gene: TRBV20-1
CDR3 protein: CSAPFFRGVSTDTQYF
CDR3 DNA: TGCAGTGCTCCATTTTTTCGGGGCGTAAGCACAGATACGCAGTATTTT

D gene: -
J gene: TRBJ1-1
clone size: -
V gene: TRBV7-9
CDR3 protein: CASSLAGSGNTEAFF
CDR3 DNA: TGTGCCAGCAGCTTAGCCGGGTCCGGGAACACTGAAGCTTTCTTT

D gene: -
J gene: TRBJ1-2
clone size: few
V gene: TRBV27
CDR3 protein: CASSLGAGNYGYTF
CDR3 DNA: TGTGCCAGCAGTTTGGGGGCGGGGAACTATGGCTACACCTTC

D gene: TRBD1
J gene: TRBJ1-1
clone size: -
V gene: TRBV4-2
CDR3 protein: CASSQVDRAEAFF
CDR3 DNA: TGTGCCAGCAGCCAAGTAGACAGGGCTGAAGCTTTCTTT

D gene: -
J gene: TRBJ1-2
clone size: -
V gene: TRBV10-3
CDR3 protein: CAIRRDTYGYTF
CDR3 DNA: TGTGCCATCCGCCGGGACACCTATGGCTACACCTTC

D gene: TRBD2
J gene: TRBJ2-1
clone size: many
V gene: TRBV5-1
CDR3 protein: CASSLGANVASGGYNEQFF
CDR3 DNA: TGCGCCAGCAGTTTGGGGGCTAACGTTGCTAGCGGGGGATACAATGAGCAGTTCTTC

D gene: -
J gene: TRBJ2-1
clone size: few
V gene: TRBV7-9
CDR3 protein: CASNAGFRTYNEQFF
CDR3 DNA: TGTGCCAGCAACGCGGGGTTTAGGACCTACAATGAGCAGTTCTTC

D gene: -
J gene: TRBJ2-1
clone size: -
V gene: TRBV6-6
CDR3 protein: CASSYSWAPLQGRNEQFF
CDR3 DNA: TGTGCCAGCAGTTACTCGTGGGCCCCCCTGCAGGGGAGGAATGAGCAGTTCTTC

D gene: -
J gene: TRBJ1-1
clone size: once
V gene: TRBV16
CDR3 protein: CASSQLLNTEAFF
CDR3 DNA: TGTGCCAGCAGCCAATTGCTTAACACTGAAGCTTTCTTT

D gene: TRBD1
J gene: TRBJ1-1
clone size: -
V gene: TRBV12-3/TRBV12-4
CDR3 protein: CASSLGDRPLNTEAFF
CDR3 DNA: TGTGCCAGCAGTTTAGGGGACAGACCCCTGAACACTGAAGCTTTCTTT

D gene: TRBD2
J gene: TRBJ2-3
clone size: few
V gene: TRBV20-1
CDR3 protein: CSARGLGLDTQYF
CDR3 DNA: TGCAGTGCTAGGGGACTAGGACTGGATACGCAGTATTTT

D gene: -
J gene: TRBJ2-4
clone size: -
V gene: TRBV28
CDR3 protein: CASSSGGTKNIQYF
CDR3 DNA: TGTGCCAGCAGTTCAGGGGGGACCAAAAACATTCAGTACTTC

D gene: -
J gene: TRBJ1-2
clone size: -
V gene: TRBV20-1
CDR3 protein: CSARDGGDSGYTF
CDR3 DNA: TGCAGTGCTAGAGATGGCGGAGACAGCGGCTACACCTTC

D gene: -
J gene: TRBJ1-2
clone size: few
V gene: TRBV24-1
CDR3 protein: CATSDSGRNYGYTF
CDR3 DNA: TGTGCCACCAGTGACTCGGGACGGAACTATGGCTACACCTTC

D gene: TRBD1
J gene: TRBJ1-4
clone size: -
V gene: TRBV7-9
CDR3 protein: CASSFGTGVRLFF
CDR3 DNA: TGTGCCAGCAGCTTTGGGACAGGGGTACGACTGTTTTTT

D gene: -
J gene: TRBJ2-6
clone size: -
V gene: TRBV29-1
CDR3 protein: CSAEGAGAYSGANVLTF
CDR3 DNA: TGCAGCGCGGAGGGGGCAGGGGCCTACTCTGGGGCCAACGTCCTGACTTTC

D gene: -
J gene: TRBJ2-2
clone size: -
V gene: TRBV29-1
CDR3 protein: CSVVRTVTGELFF
CDR3 DNA: TGCAGCGTGGTCCGGACAGTTACCGGGGAGCTGTTTTTT

D gene: -
J gene: TRBJ2-7
clone size: few
V gene: TRBV6-5
CDR3 protein: CASSYSSGTSYEQYF
CDR3 DNA: TGTGCCAGCAGTTACTCCTCGGGGACCTCCTACGAGCAGTACTTC

D gene: -
J gene: TRBJ2-3
clone size: -
V gene: TRBV7-7
CDR3 protein: CASSPTPLFTDTQYF
CDR3 DNA: TGTGCTAGCTCGCCGACTCCTTTATTCACAGATACGCAGTATTTT

D gene: TRBD1
J gene: TRBJ2-1
clone size: -
V gene: TRBV5-1
CDR3 protein: CASRPQGASVGERFF
CDR3 DNA: TGCGCCAGCAGGCCACAGGGGGCCTCGGTGGGTGAGCGGTTCTTC

D gene: -
J gene: TRBJ2-5
clone size: -
V gene: TRBV4-2
CDR3 protein: CASSEANSGETQYF
CDR3 DNA: TGTGCCAGCAGCGAAGCGAACAGCGGGGAGACCCAGTACTTC

D gene: -
J gene: TRBJ2-1
clone size: -
V gene: TRBV28
CDR3 protein: CASTIGGEQFF
CDR3 DNA: TGTGCCAGCACGATTGGCGGTGAGCAGTTCTTC

D gene: -
J gene: TRBJ1-1
clone size: few
V gene: TRBV6-5
CDR3 protein: CASSYSAGMMTEAFF
CDR3 DNA: TGTGCCAGCAGTTACTCGGCTGGGATGATGACTGAAGCTTTCTTT

D gene: -
J gene: TRBJ1-3
clone size: -
V gene: TRBV12-3/TRBV12-4
CDR3 protein: CASNRVFGNTIYF
CDR3 DNA: TGTGCCAGCAACAGGGTTTTCGGAAACACCATATATTTT

D gene: TRBD2
J gene: TRBJ2-7
clone size: -
V gene: TRBV20-1
CDR3 protein: CSARDGAGGSYEQYF
CDR3 DNA: TGCAGTGCTAGAGATGGGGCGGGGGGATCCTACGAGCAGTACTTC

D gene: -
J gene: TRBJ2-7
clone size: few
V gene: TRBV5-1
CDR3 protein: CASSFMRQAFYEQYF
CDR3 DNA: TGCGCCAGCAGCTTTATGAGACAGGCATTCTACGAGCAGTACTTC

D gene: TRBD1
J gene: TRBJ2-3
clone size: few
V gene: TRBV9
CDR3 protein: CASSQGTVQYF
CDR3 DNA: TGTGCCAGCAGCCAGGGGACAGTCCAGTATTTT

D gene: -
J gene: TRBJ2-5
clone size: -
V gene: TRBV12-3/TRBV12-4
CDR3 protein: CASSLRTDTQETQYF
CDR3 DNA: TGTGCCAGCAGTTTACGTACGGATACCCAAGAGACCCAGTACTTC

D gene: TRBD1
J gene: TRBJ1-5
clone size: -
V gene: TRBV9
CDR3 protein: CASSPTGTGTPQHF
CDR3 DNA: TGTGCCAGCAGCCCAACCGGGACAGGGACGCCCCAGCATTTT

D gene: -
J gene: TRBJ2-2
clone size: -
V gene: TRBV5-1
CDR3 protein: CASSLMGAGELFF
CDR3 DNA: TGCGCCAGCAGCTTGATGGGGGCCGGGGAGCTGTTTTTT

D gene: -
J gene: TRBJ2-1
clone size: -
V gene: TRBV15
CDR3 protein: CATSRDGAFYDEQFF
CDR3 DNA: TGTGCCACCAGCAGAGACGGGGCGTTCTACGATGAGCAGTTCTTC

D gene: -
J gene: TRBJ2-7
clone size: few
V gene: TRBV20-1
CDR3 protein: CSARRPFSNEQYF
CDR3 DNA: TGCAGTGCTCGACGGCCTTTTTCAAACGAGCAGTACTTC

D gene: -
J gene: TRBJ2-5
clone size: -
V gene: TRBV5-1
CDR3 protein: CASSVYPQETQYF
CDR3 DNA: TGCGCCAGCAGCGTCTACCCTCAAGAGACCCAGTACTTC

D gene: TRBD1
J gene: TRBJ1-4
clone size: -
V gene: TRBV10-2
CDR3 protein: CASTRDRGYEKLFF
CDR3 DNA: TGCGCCAGCACTCGCGACAGGGGGTATGAAAAACTGTTTTTT

D gene: -
J gene: TRBJ2-5
clone size: -
V gene: TRBV20-1
CDR3 protein: CSARRPGVPQETQYF
CDR3 DNA: TGCAGTGCTAGACGCCCCGGTGTCCCACAAGAGACCCAGTACTTC

D gene: TRBD1
J gene: TRBJ1-1
clone size: few
V gene: TRBV28
CDR3 protein: CASTYNSDREAFF
CDR3 DNA: TGTGCCAGCACCTACAACTCGGACAGGGAAGCTTTCTTT

D gene: TRBD2
J gene: TRBJ2-1
clone size: few
V gene: TRBV29-1
CDR3 protein: CSARAGTSYNEQFF
CDR3 DNA: TGCAGCGCTCGCGCCGGGACTAGCTATAATGAGCAGTTCTTC

D gene: TRBD1
J gene: TRBJ2-1
clone size: -
V gene: TRBV7-9
CDR3 protein: CASSFGDRVADEQFF
CDR3 DNA: TGTGCCAGCAGCTTTGGGGACAGGGTGGCCGATGAGCAGTTCTTC

D gene: TRBD2
J gene: TRBJ2-2
clone size: -
V gene: TRBV20-1
CDR3 protein: CSASLGGGPGKLFF
CDR3 DNA: TGCAGTGCTTCTCTCGGCGGGGGTCCCGGGAAGCTGTTTTTT

D gene: TRBD2
J gene: TRBJ2-1
clone size: few
V gene: TRBV4-1
CDR3 protein: CASRDTVGTTNEQFF
CDR3 DNA: TGCGCCAGCAGAGATACCGTAGGGACTACCAATGAGCAGTTCTTC

D gene: -
J gene: TRBJ2-7
clone size: many
V gene: TRBV29-1
CDR3 protein: CSAYGEQGNAYEQYF
CDR3 DNA: TGCAGCGCTTACGGGGAACAGGGAAATGCCTACGAGCAGTACTTC

D gene: -
J gene: TRBJ2-3
clone size: few
V gene: TRBV7-8
CDR3 protein: CASSLNRAGRITQYF
CDR3 DNA: TGTGCCAGCAGCCTAAATCGGGCTGGGCGGATTACGCAGTATTTT

D gene: TRBD1
J gene: TRBJ2-5
clone size: few
V gene: TRBV7-6
CDR3 protein: CASSPRTGPGGPQETQYF
CDR3 DNA: TGTGCCAGCAGCCCACGGACAGGGCCGGGTGGACCTCAAGAGACCCAGTACTTC

D gene: -
J gene: TRBJ1-4
clone size: -
V gene: TRBV5-1
CDR3 protein: CASSWRSATNEKLFF
CDR3 DNA: TGCGCCAGCAGCTGGAGATCTGCAACTAATGAAAAACTGTTTTTT

D gene: TRBD2
J gene: TRBJ2-4
clone size: few
V gene: TRBV5-5
CDR3 protein: CASSLTSGGFRAKNIQYF
CDR3 DNA: TGTGCCAGCAGCTTGACTAGCGGGGGCTTCAGGGCCAAAAACATTCAGTACTTC

D gene: -
J gene: TRBJ1-4
clone size: -
V gene: TRBV6-6
CDR3 protein: CASSGGGGAREKLFF
CDR3 DNA: TGTGCCAGCAGTGGCGGGGGGGGCGCGAGAGAAAAACTGTTTTTT

D gene: TRBD1
J gene: TRBJ2-7
clone size: -
V gene: TRBV29-1
CDR3 protein: CSVLGTGTGSYEQYF
CDR3 DNA: TGCAGCGTTTTGGGAACCGGGACAGGGAGCTACGAGCAGTACTTC